The rows below give T cell receptor beta chains drawn from one sample of a study of graft-versus-host responses after intestinal transplantation. TCRdb keeps only in-frame clones here, not all; method: immunoSEQ multiplex PCR. The sample shows tens of thousands of clones, about 93% of them seen only once. These receptors' targets are unknown. The sequencing here drew on unstimulated CD8+ T cells sorted from spleen or lymph node cells, taken before intestinal transplant. The receptors stem from a human donor who received an intestinal transplant. Both conserved end residues are part of each CDR3. The order of the fields is J gene, D gene, V gene, clone size, CDR3 protein, CDR3 DNA. D genes are given only for firm matches. Not every row has a clone size; where given, it reads once, few, many or a size class.

TRBJ1-1 | - | TRBV27 | once | CASRPGWLTSNTEAFF | TGTGCCAGCAGGCCAGGGTGGCTAACCTCGAACACTGAAGCTTTCTTT
TRBJ2-1 | TRBD1 | TRBV7-8 | - | CASSPGTGGRKNEQFF | TGTGCCAGCAGCCCAGGGACAGGGGGCCGGAAAAATGAGCAGTTCTTC
TRBJ2-7 | TRBD2 | TRBV7-6 | - | CASRWGFGGLDYEQYF | TGTGCCAGCCGGTGGGGCTTCGGGGGGTTGGACTACGAGCAGTACTTC
TRBJ2-6 | - | TRBV6-5 | - | CASKRASGANVLTF | TGTGCCAGCAAGAGGGCTTCTGGGGCCAACGTCCTGACTTTC
TRBJ2-7 | - | TRBV5-5 | - | CASSGMGTSRYEQYF | TGTGCCAGCAGCGGCATGGGCACGAGCCGGTACGAGCAGTACTTC
TRBJ2-2 | TRBD2 | TRBV29-1 | - | CSARGARNTGELFF | TGCAGCGCGCGGGGGGCCAGGAACACCGGGGAGCTGTTTTTT
TRBJ2-1 | TRBD1 | TRBV7-9 | - | CASSSQDRGLEQFF | TGTGCCAGCAGCTCCCAGGACAGGGGGCTTGAGCAGTTCTTC
TRBJ2-1 | - | TRBV19 | - | CASSIGGHEQFF | TGTGCCAGTAGTATAGGGGGCCATGAGCAGTTCTTC
TRBJ2-1 | TRBD2 | TRBV13 | once | CASSHRLAGYGEQFF | TGTGCCAGCAGCCATCGACTAGCGGGGTACGGTGAGCAGTTCTTC
TRBJ1-1 | - | TRBV19 | few | CASSIGQMNTEAFF | TGTGCCAGTAGTATCGGACAGATGAACACTGAAGCTTTCTTT
TRBJ1-2 | - | TRBV27 | - | CASRGDTVYGYTF | TGTGCCAGCAGGGGGGACACCGTCTATGGCTACACCTTC
TRBJ2-2 | TRBD2 | TRBV5-1 | once | CASSLAASGGATGELFF | TGCGCCAGCAGCTTGGCCGCTAGCGGGGGGGCCACCGGGGAGCTGTTTTTT
TRBJ2-7 | TRBD1 | TRBV12-5 | - | CASGPAHGTAYEQYF | TGTGCTAGTGGTCCCGCCCACGGGACAGCCTACGAGCAGTACTTC
TRBJ1-1 | - | TRBV6-5 | - | CASSSTGHTEAFF | TGTGCCAGCAGTTCAACAGGCCACACTGAAGCTTTCTTT
TRBJ2-2 | - | TRBV10-1 | - | CASSETGTGELFF | TGCGCCAGCAGTGAGACAGGTACCGGGGAGCTGTTTTTT
TRBJ2-1 | - | TRBV14 | - | CASSQDDYPTPVYNEQFF | TGTGCCAGCAGCCAAGATGACTACCCTACTCCTGTCTACAATGAGCAGTTCTTC
TRBJ1-2 | TRBD1 | TRBV28 | - | CASSADRGLYYGYTF | TGTGCCAGCAGTGCTGACAGGGGACTCTACTATGGCTACACCTTC
TRBJ2-3 | TRBD1 | TRBV28 | - | CASSETGGTDTQYF | TGTGCCAGCAGTGAGACAGGGGGCACAGATACGCAGTATTTT
TRBJ1-1 | - | TRBV9 | - | CASSVGQTTEAFF | TGTGCCAGCAGCGTAGGACAGACCACTGAAGCTTTCTTT
TRBJ2-2 | TRBD1 | TRBV29-1 | - | CSGTGGQTNTGELFF | TGCAGCGGGACAGGGGGCCAAACGAACACCGGGGAGCTGTTTTTT
TRBJ2-2 | - | TRBV13 | - | CASSFSQDSTGELFF | TGTGCCAGCAGCTTTAGTCAGGATAGCACCGGGGAGCTGTTTTTT
TRBJ1-2 | TRBD1 | TRBV5-4 | - | CASSSQGSYGYTF | TGTGCCAGCAGCTCACAGGGGAGCTATGGCTACACCTTC
TRBJ2-3 | TRBD2 | TRBV11-2 | - | CASSLAPAGAADTQYF | TGTGCCAGCAGCTTAGCCCCAGCGGGGGCCGCAGATACGCAGTATTTT
TRBJ2-7 | - | TRBV4-3 | - | CASSQVRSPGYEQYF | TGCGCCAGCAGCCAAGTGAGGAGTCCTGGCTACGAGCAGTACTTC
TRBJ2-1 | TRBD1 | TRBV10-1 | - | CASSESMGQGYNEQFF | TGCGCCAGCAGTGAGTCGATGGGACAGGGCTACAATGAGCAGTTCTTC
TRBJ1-4 | TRBD1 | TRBV5-5 | - | CASRTGTEEKLFF | TGTGCCAGCAGAACCGGGACAGAGGAAAAACTGTTTTTT
TRBJ1-4 | - | TRBV15 | - | CATSSGGGAEEKLFF | TGTGCCACCAGCAGCGGAGGGGGGGCTGAGGAAAAACTGTTTTTT
TRBJ1-5 | - | TRBV7-9 | once | CASSLDAADNQPQHF | TGTGCCAGCAGCTTAGACGCGGCGGATAATCAGCCCCAGCATTTT
TRBJ1-1 | TRBD1 | TRBV7-9 | once | CASSFRQGGRHTEAFF | TGTGCCAGCAGCTTTCGACAGGGGGGGCGTCACACTGAAGCTTTCTTT
TRBJ2-2 | TRBD1 | TRBV10-3 | - | CAISPATGANTGELFF | TGTGCCATCAGTCCTGCGACAGGGGCGAACACCGGGGAGCTGTTTTTT